This T cell receptor beta chain was identified during a study of Graves' ophthalmopathy and Graves' hyperthyroidism. Germline assignment: CDR1 MNHNS and CDR2 SASEGT. This CDR3 is 12 amino acids long. Deletions cut 7 bases from V and 5 bases from J, with 11 bases between. From RNA, the CDR3 regions of TCR beta chains were amplified and sequenced. HTBI-primed RT-PCR formed the first round, and a multiplex PCR formed the second. TCRdb analysed the multiplex PCR reads with MiXCR anew, one entry per CDR3 protein. The sample gives about 200,000 distinct CDR3 sequences, 29% of which show up once; approximately 8.6% is in the top ten.

The TCR comes from a man aged 50-59 years with Graves' ophthalmopathy. The V and J genes are TRBV6-1 and TRBJ1-1; the D is unclear. Material for sequencing was peripheral blood. The CDR3 loop is CASIFFGTEAFF. As DNA, the CDR3 is TGTGCCAGCATATTCTTTGGGACTGAAGCTTTCTTT.